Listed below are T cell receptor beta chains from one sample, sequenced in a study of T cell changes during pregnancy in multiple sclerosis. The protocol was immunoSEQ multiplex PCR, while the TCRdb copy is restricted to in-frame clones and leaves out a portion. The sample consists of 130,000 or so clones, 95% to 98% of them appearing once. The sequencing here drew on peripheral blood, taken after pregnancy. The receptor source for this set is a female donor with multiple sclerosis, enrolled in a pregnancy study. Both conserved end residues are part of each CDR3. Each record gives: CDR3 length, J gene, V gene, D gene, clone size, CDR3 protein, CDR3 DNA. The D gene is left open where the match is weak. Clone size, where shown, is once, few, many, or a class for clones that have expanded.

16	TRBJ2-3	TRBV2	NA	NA	CASSGGLGGPTDTQYF	TGTGCCAGCAGTGGGGGGCTAGGTGGTCCCACAGATACGCAGTATTTT
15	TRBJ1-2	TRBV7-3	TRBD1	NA	CASSLHGTGDYGYTF	TGTGCCAGCAGCTTACATGGGACAGGGGACTATGGCTACACCTTC
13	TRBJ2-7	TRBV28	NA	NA	CASTLRGIYEQYF	TGTGCCAGCACCCTTCGGGGGATCTACGAGCAGTACTTC
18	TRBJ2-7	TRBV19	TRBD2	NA	CASSMASGRTGISYEQYF	TGTGCCAGTAGTATGGCTAGCGGGAGGACAGGGATTTCCTACGAGCAGTACTTC
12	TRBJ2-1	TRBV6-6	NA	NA	CASRGSSAEQFF	TGTGCCAGCCGAGGAAGCTCGGCGGAGCAGTTCTTC
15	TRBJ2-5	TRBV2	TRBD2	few	CASSAVSGSFMTQYF	TGTGCCAGCAGCGCCGTTAGCGGGAGCTTTATGACCCAGTACTTC
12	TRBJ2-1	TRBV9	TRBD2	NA	CAGGRGYNEQFF	TGTGCAGGCGGGAGGGGTTACAATGAGCAGTTCTTC
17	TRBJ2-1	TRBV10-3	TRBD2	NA	CAISESWTSGRSHEQFF	TGTGCCATCAGTGAGTCCTGGACTAGCGGGAGGTCGCATGAGCAGTTCTTC
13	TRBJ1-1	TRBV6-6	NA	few	CASSSPLNTEAFF	TGTGCCAGCAGTTCTCCTCTGAACACTGAAGCTTTCTTT
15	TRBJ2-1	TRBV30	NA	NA	CAWRGLAPSYNEQFF	TGTGCCTGGAGGGGCCTAGCGCCCTCCTACAATGAGCAGTTCTTC
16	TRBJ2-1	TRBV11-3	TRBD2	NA	CASSPTSGGRFNEQFF	TGTGCCAGCAGTCCAACTAGCGGGGGGAGATTCAATGAGCAGTTCTTC
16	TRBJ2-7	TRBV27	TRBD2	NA	CASSPYIAGGVYEQYF	TGTGCCAGCAGTCCCTATATAGCGGGAGGGGTCTACGAGCAGTACTTC
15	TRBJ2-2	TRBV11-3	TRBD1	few	CASSLGQGDTGELFF	TGTGCCAGCAGCTTAGGCCAGGGGGACACCGGGGAGCTGTTTTTT
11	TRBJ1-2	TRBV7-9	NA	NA	CASSLPVGYTF	TGTGCCAGCAGCTTACCGGTTGGCTACACCTTC
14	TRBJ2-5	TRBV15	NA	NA	CATSREGSTETQYF	TGTGCCACCAGCAGAGAGGGGAGTACGGAGACCCAGTACTTC
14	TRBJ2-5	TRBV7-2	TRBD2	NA	CASSSTSGRVTQYF	TGTGCCAGCAGCTCGACTAGCGGGAGGGTGACCCAGTACTTC
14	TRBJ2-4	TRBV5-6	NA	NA	CASSFSGQKNIQYF	TGTGCCAGCAGCTTTTCTGGACAGAAAAACATTCAGTACTTC
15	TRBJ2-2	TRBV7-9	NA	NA	CASSLGPTSPGELFF	TGTGCCAGCAGCTTAGGCCCAACTAGTCCCGGGGAGCTGTTTTTT
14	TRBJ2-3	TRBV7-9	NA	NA	CASSLGRTTDTQYF	TGTGCCAGCAGCTTGGGCCGGACAACAGATACGCAGTATTTT
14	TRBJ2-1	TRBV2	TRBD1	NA	CASRDRAASNEQFF	TGTGCCAGCAGGGACAGGGCAGCAAGCAATGAGCAGTTCTTC
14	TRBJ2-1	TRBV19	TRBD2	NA	CASTRVSGSDEQFF	TGTGCCAGTACGAGAGTCAGCGGGAGCGATGAGCAGTTCTTC
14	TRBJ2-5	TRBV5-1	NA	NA	CASSSGTPPETQYF	TGCGCCAGCAGCTCCGGGACTCCTCCAGAGACCCAGTACTTC
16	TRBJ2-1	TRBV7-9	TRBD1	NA	CASSLGWDRRYNEQFF	TGTGCCAGCAGCTTAGGGTGGGACAGGAGGTACAATGAGCAGTTCTTC
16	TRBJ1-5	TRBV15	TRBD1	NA	CATSRGAGTGLQPQHF	TGTGCCACCAGCAGAGGGGCCGGGACAGGGTTGCAGCCCCAGCATTTT
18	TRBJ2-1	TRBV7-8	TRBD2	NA	CASSLVPPLAESYNEQFF	TGTGCCAGCAGCTTAGTCCCCCCTCTAGCGGAATCCTACAATGAGCAGTTCTTC
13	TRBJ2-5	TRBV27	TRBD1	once	CASSRQGDETQYF	TGTGCCAGCAGTAGACAGGGGGACGAGACCCAGTACTTC
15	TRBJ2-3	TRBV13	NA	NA	CASSLRGRGPDTQYF	TGTGCCAGCAGCTTACGAGGTAGGGGTCCAGATACGCAGTATTTT
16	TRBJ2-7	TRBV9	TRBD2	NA	CASSVGGLAGRHEQYF	TGTGCCAGCAGCGTAGGAGGACTAGCGGGACGGCACGAGCAGTACTTC
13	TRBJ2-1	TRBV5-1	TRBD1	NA	CASSIDRDNEQFF	TGCGCCAGCAGCATCGACAGGGATAATGAGCAGTTCTTC
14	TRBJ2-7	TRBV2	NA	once	CASSPRGGGYEQYF	TGTGCCAGCAGCCCTCGTGGAGGCGGTTACGAGCAGTACTTC
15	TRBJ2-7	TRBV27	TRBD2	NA	CASSLYSGRAFEQYF	TGTGCCAGCAGTTTATATAGCGGGAGGGCCTTTGAGCAGTACTTC
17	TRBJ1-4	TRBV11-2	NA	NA	CASSLWFGGRENEKLFF	TGTGCCAGCAGCTTATGGTTCGGGGGGCGCGAAAATGAAAAACTGTTTTTT
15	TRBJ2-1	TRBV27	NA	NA	CASSVTASTHNEQFF	TGTGCCAGCAGCGTGACAGCGTCCACCCACAATGAGCAGTTCTTC
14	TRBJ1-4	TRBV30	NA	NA	CAWSVGFGVEKLFF	TGTGCCTGGAGTGTTGGTTTCGGGGTTGAAAAACTGTTTTTT
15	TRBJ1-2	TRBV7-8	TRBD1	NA	CASRRPSEGAGGYTF	TGTGCCAGCAGACGGCCTTCGGAGGGGGCGGGCGGCTACACCTTC
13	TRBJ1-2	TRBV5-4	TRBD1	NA	CASSLAGGYGYTF	TGTGCCAGCAGCTTGGCAGGGGGCTATGGCTACACCTTC
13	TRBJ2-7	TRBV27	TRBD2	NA	CASSFSGRNEQYF	TGTGCCAGCAGTTTTAGCGGGAGAAACGAGCAGTACTTC
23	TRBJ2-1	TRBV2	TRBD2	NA	CASSVPYPRDMAGDPVGNGEQFF	TGTGCCAGCAGTGTCCCCTATCCCCGTGACATGGCGGGAGACCCCGTGGGTAACGGTGAGCAGTTCTTC
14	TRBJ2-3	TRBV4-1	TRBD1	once	CASGQASSTDTQYF	TGCGCCAGCGGACAGGCCTCTAGCACAGATACGCAGTATTTT
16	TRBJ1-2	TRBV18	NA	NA	CASSRTWGGSDYGYTF	TGTGCCAGCTCACGTACTTGGGGAGGAAGTGACTATGGCTACACCTTC
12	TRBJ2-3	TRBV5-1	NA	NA	CASRSGEDTQYF	TGCGCCAGCAGATCCGGGGAAGATACGCAGTATTTT
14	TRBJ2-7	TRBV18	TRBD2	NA	CASDGLAGAREQYF	TGTGCCAGCGACGGACTAGCGGGAGCCCGCGAGCAGTACTTC
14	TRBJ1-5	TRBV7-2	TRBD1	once	CASSPQGSNQPQHF	TGTGCCAGCAGCCCACAGGGGTCCAATCAGCCCCAGCATTTT
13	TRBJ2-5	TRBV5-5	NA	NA	CASSFTPGETQYF	TGTGCCAGCAGCTTTACCCCGGGGGAGACCCAGTACTTC
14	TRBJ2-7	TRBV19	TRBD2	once	CASSMAGGPSEQYF	TGTGCCAGTAGTATGGCGGGAGGGCCGAGCGAGCAGTACTTC
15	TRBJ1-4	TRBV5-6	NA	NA	CASSFAGTSNEKLFF	TGTGCCAGCAGTTTCGCCGGGACTTCTAATGAAAAACTGTTTTTT
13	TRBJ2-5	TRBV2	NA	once	CASSDLGQETQYF	TGTGCCAGCAGTGATCTAGGCCAAGAGACCCAGTACTTC
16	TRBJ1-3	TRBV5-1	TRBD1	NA	CASSPYSDRAGNTIYF	TGCGCCAGCAGCCCATACTCGGACAGGGCTGGAAACACCATATATTTT
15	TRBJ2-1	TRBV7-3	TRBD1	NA	CASSLTGTGYNEQFF	TGTGCCAGCAGCTTAACGGGGACAGGCTACAATGAGCAGTTCTTC